One and the same sample provided the 27 T cell receptor beta chains below, sequenced in a study of identical twins. MiXCR, applied by TCRdb to the 5' RACE reads, yields one record per CDR3 protein. The table lists 600,000 to 850,000 distinct CDR3 sequences, 15% to 20% of them singletons. The same specimen was also included in a second study, on T cells expressing NK-cell markers.

The sample taken for sequencing was PBMCs. These TCRs come from a woman in her late teens or twenties in good health.

The CDR3 bases are TGTGCCAGCAGCCAAGGGCAAATGGGCTATGAGCAGTTCTTC. Protein: CASSQGQMGYEQFF. The gene calls are TRBV3-1 and TRBJ2-1; D is ambiguous. The germline V and J ends were trimmed by 1 base and 8 bases, with 12 bases remaining between them. The CDR3 length is 14 residues. Germline V gene lookup returns CDR1 LGHDT and CDR2 YNNKEL (reference sequence).

This clonotype was counted ten times or more. The chain joins TRBV29-1 to TRBJ2-4; D might be TRBD1 or TRBD2, each matching 6 bases. There are 16 residues in the CDR3. With 1 base removed from V and 2 bases from J, the gap between germline ends came to 15 bases. Looked up from germline, CDR1 is SQVTM and CDR2 is ANQGSEA. This chain's CDR3 is CSVEGGARFSKNIQYF. CDR3 nucleotide sequence: TGCAGCGTTGAAGGGGGGGCTAGGTTTTCCAAAAACATTCAGTACTTC. Based on the CDR3 plus reference TRBV29-1 and TRBJ2-4, the full variable domain is SAVISQKPSRDICQRGTSLTIQCQVDSQVTMMFWYRQQPGQSLTLIATANQGSEATYESGFVIDKFPISRPNLTFSTLTVSNMSPEDSSIYLCSVEGGARFSKNIQYFGAGTRLSVL.

The V gene is TRBV9, the J gene TRBJ2-3, with a possible D match to TRBD2 (6 bases). The CDR3 has 14 amino acids. The germline V and J ends were trimmed by 10 bases and 0 bases, with 15 bases remaining between them. Germline loops: CDR1 SGDLS, CDR2 YYNGEE. In nucleotides, the CDR3 is TGTGCCTCGAATCGGGAGCTTAGCACAGATACGCAGTATTTT. It is translated as CASNRELSTDTQYF.

The sample holds a few counts of this clonotype. The chain carries TRBV6-1 and TRBJ1-6, with 8 nucleotides matching TRBD1. The trim removed 6 bases at V and 8 bases at J, leaving 12 bases unmatched. This CDR3 has 16 amino acids. The germline V gene encodes CDR1 MNHNS and CDR2 SASEGT. The CDR3 loop reads CASRGAGGIVYSPLHF. The CDR3 region has the DNA TGTGCCAGCAGGGGAGCAGGGGGCATAGTATATTCACCCCTCCACTTT.

This sequence joins TRBV5-1 and TRBJ2-1, with 11 bases lining up with TRBD2. Germline CDR1 reads SGHRS; CDR2 reads YFSETQ. Losses at the gene ends were 0 bases for V and 13 bases for J; bases not matched to a gene: 6. The CDR3 loop spans 14 amino acids. CDR3 nucleotides: TGCGCCAGCAGCTTGGACGCTAGCGGGGGGCCACAGTTCTTC. Encoded protein: CASSLDASGGPQFF.

CDR3 in DNA: TGCAGTGCTAGGAAAGGGGAACCCTATAATTCACCCCTCCACTTT. It codes for CSARKGEPYNSPLHF. The genes are TRBV20-1 and TRBJ1-6; D is perhaps TRBD1 (5 bases). CDR3 length: 15 residues. Germline CDR1 is DFQATT and CDR2 is SNEGSKA (reference sequence). V was trimmed by 3 bases and J by 2 bases, leaving 11 bases between them.

With respect to this clonotype: One end of the junction does not line up with germline, which may come from a read error. The rearrangement joins TRBV6-5 to TRBJ2-7; tentative D call: TRBD2 (5 bases). Germline V gives CDR1 MNHEY, CDR2 SVGAGI. The CDR3 is made up of 14 amino acids. DNA of the CDR3: TGTGCCAGCAGTTACTCTAGGGCTAGCCTCGAGCAGTGCTTC. Translating it yields CASSYSRASLEQCF.

This clonotype was seen a handful of times. The V call is TRBV20-1, the J call TRBJ2-1; 10 bases fit TRBD2. CDR3 length: 16 residues. V trimming: 6 bases; J trimming: 0 bases; junction bases outside the gene matches: 8. Germline V gives CDR1 DFQATT, CDR2 SNEGSKA (reference sequence). The CDR3: CSARLLAGSSYNEQFF. The CDR3, as DNA: TGCAGTGCGAGACTACTAGCGGGGAGCTCCTACAATGAGCAGTTCTTC.

The V gene is TRBV12-3 or TRBV12-4, the J gene TRBJ1-1; D call uncertain. Deletions cut 6 bases from V and 4 bases from J, with 9 bases between. The CDR3 spans 12 residues. The CDR3, as DNA: TGTGCCAGCAGGGTCGCAGGCACTGAAGCTTTCTTT. Amino acids: CASRVAGTEAFF.

A few counts support this clonotype. This chain joins TRBV7-9 and TRBJ2-1, with 7 bases aligning to TRBD2. Germline CDR1 reads SEHNR; CDR2 reads FQNEAQ (reference sequence). After removal of 2 bases from V and 8 bases from J, the junction contained 12 bases not matched to a gene. This CDR3 is 16 amino acids long. CDR3 coding DNA: TGTGCCAGCAGCTTAAAGGGACTTAGCGGGCCTCATGAGCAGTTCTTC. Its protein is CASSLKGLSGPHEQFF.

This clonotype was counted only a few times. The gene calls are TRBV12-3 or TRBV12-4 and TRBJ2-7, with D unclear. V lost 4 bases and J lost 3, with 13 bases in between. This CDR3 is 14 amino acids long. The CDR3 loop is CASSSYQGDYEQYF. The CDR3 DNA sequence: TGTGCCAGCAGTTCCTATCAAGGAGACTACGAGCAGTACTTC.

This clonotype was picked up a small number of times. The V gene is TRBV29-1, the J gene TRBJ2-5; D is possibly TRBD2 (5 bases). The germline CDR1 and CDR2 sequences are SQVTM and ANQGSEA. This CDR3 is built from 15 residues. V was trimmed by 5 bases and J by 5 bases, leaving 21 bases between them. CDR3 DNA sequence: TGCAGCGTTAATAATCCGTCGCTAGGAGGTGAGACCCAGTACTTC. Its protein is CSVNNPSLGGETQYF.

J is TRBJ2-5 and V is TRBV7-9; TRBD1 matches at 8 bases. CDR1 and CDR2 (germline): SEHNR, FQNEAQ (reference sequence). Unmatched junction bases numbered 9, after V lost 0 bases and J lost 3 bases. The CDR3 consists of 17 residues. CDR3 nucleotides: TGTGCCAGCAGCTTAGCGCTCAGGGGGCTTGCAGAAGAGACCCAGTACTTC. Residues: CASSLALRGLAEETQYF. The full variable domain, rest sourced from reference TRBV7-9 and TRBJ2-5, is DTGVSQNPRHKITKRGQNVTFRCDPISEHNRLYWYRQTLGQGPEFLTYFQNEAQLEKSRLLSDRFSAERPKGSFSTLEIQRTEQGDSAMYLCASSLALRGLAEETQYFGPGTRLLVL.

In this sample, this clonotype turned up a few times. CDR3 in DNA: TGTGCCATCAGTGGAGTGGGACAGTTCGGTGAGCAGTACTTC. Its protein product is CAISGVGQFGEQYF. The V call is TRBV10-3, the J call TRBJ2-7; the match to TRBD1 covers 7 bases. J lost 7 bases, V lost 4 bases, and 10 bases had no gene match. From germline, CDR1 is ENHRY and CDR2 SYGVKD. The length of the CDR3 is 14 residues.

The rearrangement links TRBV5-1 to TRBJ2-3; D not resolved. The germline gives CDR1 SGHRS, CDR2 YFSETQ. The V and J ends lost 5 bases and 1 base respectively, with 14 bases between them. The CDR3 has 15 residues. CDR3 coding DNA: TGCGCCAGCAGGGCCGTAATCCAAGGCACAGATACGCAGTATTTT. Translating it yields CASRAVIQGTDTQYF.

This chain joins TRBV5-1 and TRBJ2-1; 8 positions agree with TRBD1. There are 15 residues in the CDR3. CDR1 and CDR2 (germline): SGHRS, YFSETQ. J was trimmed by 4 bases and V by 4 bases; bases with no gene match: 7. CDR3 sequence: CASSLGTGDYNEQFF. The CDR3, as DNA: TGCGCCAGCAGCCTAGGGACAGGCGATTACAATGAGCAGTTCTTC.

J is TRBJ2-1 and V is TRBV10-3; D uncertain. The CDR3 runs to 14 residues. Germline lookup yields CDR1 ENHRY and CDR2 SYGVKD. Trimming left V 10 bases short and J 2 bases short, with 15 bases between. The DNA of the CDR3 is TGTGCCACCGGACCCAGCAGCCCCTACAATGAGCAGTTCTTC. Encoded protein: CATGPSSPYNEQFF.

This clonotype was seen a handful of times. V and J are TRBV7-3 and TRBJ2-5; D is ambiguous. The CDR3 runs to 13 residues. Germline V gene data show CDR1 as SGHTA and CDR2 as FQGTGA. Deletions cut 1 base from V and 5 bases from J, with 8 bases between. The CDR3 loop reads CASSLSARETQYF. DNA of the CDR3: TGTGCCAGCAGCTTAAGTGCTCGGGAGACCCAGTACTTC.

The gene calls are TRBV6-5 and TRBJ2-7; the D gene is possibly TRBD2 (5 bases). Germline V lookup: CDR1 MNHEY, CDR2 SVGAGI. The CDR3 has 12 amino acids. The CDR3 reads CASRGLPYEQYF. The CDR3, as DNA: TGTGCGTCACGAGGGTTACCCTACGAGCAGTACTTC.

The V gene is TRBV20-1, the J gene TRBJ2-2; D might be TRBD2 (5 bases). V lost 6 bases and J 2 bases, leaving 10 bases between the germline ends. Germline assignment: CDR1 DFQATT and CDR2 SNEGSKA (reference sequence). The CDR3 runs 13 residues. CDR3 nucleotides: TGCAGTGCCGGAGGACTCAACACCGGGGAGCTGTTTTTT. This codes for CSAGGLNTGELFF.

The gene calls are TRBV10-3 and TRBJ1-6; D unclear. V lost 0 bases and J 3 bases, leaving 6 bases between the germline ends. CDR1 ENHRY and CDR2 SYGVKD come from the germline V gene. The CDR3 is 15 amino acids. The CDR3 bases are TGTGCCATCAGTGAGTCTGAGGGCTATAATTCACCCCTCCACTTT. Its protein is CAISESEGYNSPLHF.

This chain uses TRBV14 with TRBJ2-5; D is uncertain. CDR1 is SGHDN and CDR2 is FVKESK in the germline V gene. The CDR3 contains 13 residues. V was clipped by 0 bases and J by 4 bases, with 6 bases between them. The CDR3 is CASSQEQGETQYF. The CDR3, as DNA: TGTGCCAGCAGCCAAGAGCAAGGAGAGACCCAGTACTTC.

This clonotype was seen a few times. This chain uses TRBV11-3 with TRBJ2-3, with 9 bases fitting TRBD2. The CDR3 has 14 amino acids. Per the germline V gene, CDR1 is SGHNT and CDR2 is YENEEA. The ends lost 3 bases at V and 7 bases at J; junction bases unmatched: 5. CDR3 amino acids: CASSFGRGGYTQYF. The CDR3 DNA is TGTGCCAGCAGCTTTGGGCGGGGGGGATATACGCAGTATTTT.

This chain links TRBV5-1 with TRBJ2-1; D may correspond to TRBD1 or TRBD2 (6 bases each). Germline CDR1 SGHRS, CDR2 YFSETQ. The CDR3 extends over 13 amino acids. V was shortened by 7 bases and J by 12 bases, with 20 bases between the two germline ends. The CDR3 sequence: CASSLPGAVWQFF. As DNA, the CDR3 is TGCGCCAGCTCCTTACCGGGGGCAGTATGGCAGTTCTTC.

The V and J genes are TRBV2 and TRBJ2-7; D call uncertain. The CDR3 extends over 12 amino acids. Trimming took off 0 bases at V and 6 bases at J, with 6 bases between the two ends. Germline CDR1 SNHLY, CDR2 FYNNEI. The CDR3: CASSEASTEQYF. CDR3 coding DNA: TGTGCCAGCAGTGAAGCAAGTACCGAGCAGTACTTC.

The V gene is TRBV5-8, the J gene TRBJ2-1, with 11 bases identical to TRBD2. The CDR3 extends over 17 amino acids. The V and J ends lost 7 bases and 1 base, in that order; junction bases with no gene match: 10. The V gene's germline CDR1 is SGHTS and CDR2 YDEGEE. This CDR3 is CASLPGLAADSYNEQFF. For the CDR3, the DNA is TGTGCCAGCCTTCCGGGACTAGCGGCCGATTCCTACAATGAGCAGTTCTTC.

In regard to this clonotype: One end of the junction does not line up with germline, which may come from a read error. V gene TRBV16 combines with J gene TRBJ2-2; 9 nucleotides agree with TRBD1. CDR1 is KGHSY and CDR2 is FQNENV in the germline V gene. This CDR3 is 17 amino acids long. CDR3 coding DNA: TGTGCCAGCAGCCAACCTCACAGGGGGCCGAAAACCGGGGAGCTGTTTTTT. Amino acid sequence: CASSQPHRGPKTGELFF.